This TCR beta chain was sequenced during a study of T-cell reconstitution after alpha-beta-depleted transplantation in children. Study-wide results and caveats: Some patients showed high day-60 TCRbeta diversity, which derived from surviving recipient T cells and thymic progenitors. After transplant, at about two months, alpha-beta T cells were reportedly derived from several hundred expanded graft clones. A year had passed since transplant, and T-cell counts and diversity by then came mostly from newly produced T cells.

The library targeted TCRbeta and was prepared with unique molecular identifiers. MiXCR, applied by TCRdb to the PCR reads, yields one record per CDR3 protein. The repertoire holds 450,000 to 700,000 distinct CDR3 sequences, with 25% to 30% as singletons. With respect to this clonotype: Its antigen is still unknown.

J was trimmed by 0 bases and V by 3 bases; bases with no gene match: 7. The germline V gene has CDR1 SGHRS and CDR2 YFSETQ. CDR3 length: 16 residues. The receptor was isolated from a boy in the first two years of life with Wiskott-Aldrich syndrome, due to receive a stem cell transplant. The chain uses TRBV5-1 and TRBJ2-3, with 7 bases aligning to TRBD2. This specimen consisted of PBMCs, obtained before TCRalphabeta/CD19-depleted stem cell transplant. As DNA, the CDR3 is TGCGCCAGCAGCTGGGCCGGGACTACTAGCACAGATACGCAGTATTTT. Translation gives CASSWAGTTSTDTQYF.